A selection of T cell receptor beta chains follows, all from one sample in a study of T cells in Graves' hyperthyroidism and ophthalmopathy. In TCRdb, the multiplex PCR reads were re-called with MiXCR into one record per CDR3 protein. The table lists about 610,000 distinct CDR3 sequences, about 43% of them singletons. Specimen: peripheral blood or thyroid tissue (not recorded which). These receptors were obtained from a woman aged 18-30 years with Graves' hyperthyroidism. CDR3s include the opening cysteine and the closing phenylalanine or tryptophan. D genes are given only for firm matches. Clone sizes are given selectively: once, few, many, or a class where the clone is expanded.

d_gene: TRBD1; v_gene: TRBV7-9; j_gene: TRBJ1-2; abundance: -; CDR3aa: CASRGGQGAGYTF; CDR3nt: TGTGCCAGCAGGGGGGGACAGGGGGCTGGCTACACCTTC
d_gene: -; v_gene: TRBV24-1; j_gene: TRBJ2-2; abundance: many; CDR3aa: CATSDFEGGNTGELFF; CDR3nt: TGTGCCACCAGTGATTTCGAGGGAGGGAACACCGGGGAGCTGTTTTTT
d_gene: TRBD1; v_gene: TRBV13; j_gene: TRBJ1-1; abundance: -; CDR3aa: CASSLVGGALDTEAFF; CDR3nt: TGTGCCAGCAGCTTAGTAGGGGGCGCATTGGACACTGAAGCTTTCTTT
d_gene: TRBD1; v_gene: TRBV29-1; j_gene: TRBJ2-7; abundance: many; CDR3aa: CSAKQGPDEQYF; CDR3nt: TGCAGCGCAAAACAGGGGCCTGACGAGCAGTACTTC
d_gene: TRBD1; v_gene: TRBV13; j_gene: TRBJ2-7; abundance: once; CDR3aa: CASSSTGDSYEQYF; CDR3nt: TGTGCCAGCAGTTCAACAGGGGACTCCTACGAGCAGTACTTC
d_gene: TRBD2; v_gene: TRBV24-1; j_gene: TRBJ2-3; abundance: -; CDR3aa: CATSDPGLAGEDTQYF; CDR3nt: TGTGCCACCAGTGACCCCGGACTAGCGGGAGAGGATACGCAGTATTTT
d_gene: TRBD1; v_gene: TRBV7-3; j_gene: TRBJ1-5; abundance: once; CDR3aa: CASSLGQLAAQPQHF; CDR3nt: TGTGCCAGCAGCTTGGGACAGCTAGCGGCCCAGCCCCAGCATTTT
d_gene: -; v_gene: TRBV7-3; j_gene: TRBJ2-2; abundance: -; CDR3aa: CASSPRTAGELFF; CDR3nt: TGTGCCAGCAGCCCCCGGACTGCCGGGGAGCTGTTTTTT
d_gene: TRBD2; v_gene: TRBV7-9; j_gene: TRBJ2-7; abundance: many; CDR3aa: CASSPAAGLSYEQYF; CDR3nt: TGTGCCAGCAGCCCCGCCGCGGGACTATCCTACGAGCAGTACTTC
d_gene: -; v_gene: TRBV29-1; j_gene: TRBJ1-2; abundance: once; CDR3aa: CSVDPGGNYGYTF; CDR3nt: TGCAGCGTTGACCCGGGTGGGAACTATGGCTACACCTTC
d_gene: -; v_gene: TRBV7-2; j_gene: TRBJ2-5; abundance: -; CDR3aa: CASTAELRETQYF; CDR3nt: TGTGCCAGCACTGCGGAATTACGTGAGACCCAGTACTTC
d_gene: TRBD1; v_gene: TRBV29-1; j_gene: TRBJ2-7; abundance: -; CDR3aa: CSPRLTGGEQYF; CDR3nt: TGCAGCCCCCGCCTCACAGGGGGCGAGCAGTACTTC
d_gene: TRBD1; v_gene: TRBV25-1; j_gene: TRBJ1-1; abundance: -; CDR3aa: CASSPSTGADVAFF; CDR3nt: TGTGCCAGCAGTCCCTCGACAGGGGCGGACGTAGCTTTCTTT
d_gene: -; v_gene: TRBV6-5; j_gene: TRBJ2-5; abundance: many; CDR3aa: CASSYSPSVETQYF; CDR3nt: TGTGCCAGCAGTTACTCTCCTAGTGTGGAGACCCAGTACTTC
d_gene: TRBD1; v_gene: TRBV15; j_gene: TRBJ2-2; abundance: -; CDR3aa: CATSRGQGSGELFF; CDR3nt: TGTGCCACCAGCAGAGGACAGGGCTCTGGGGAGCTGTTTTTT
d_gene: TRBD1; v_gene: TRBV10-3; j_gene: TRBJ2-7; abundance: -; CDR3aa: CAISDLRTGNSYEQYF; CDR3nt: TGTGCCATCAGTGACCTCCGGACAGGGAATTCCTACGAGCAGTACTTC
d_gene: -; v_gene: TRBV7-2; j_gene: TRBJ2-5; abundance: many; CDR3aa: CASSWDIQETQYF; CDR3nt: TGTGCCAGCAGCTGGGACATCCAAGAGACCCAGTACTTC
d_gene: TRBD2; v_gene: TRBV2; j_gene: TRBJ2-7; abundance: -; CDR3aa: CASTGLAGTYEQYF; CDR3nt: TGTGCCAGCACGGGACTAGCGGGAACCTACGAGCAGTACTTC
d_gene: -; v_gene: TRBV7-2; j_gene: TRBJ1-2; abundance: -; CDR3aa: CASSPLGAANDYGYTF; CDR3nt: TGTGCCAGCAGCCCCCTCGGGGCAGCGAATGACTATGGCTACACCTTC
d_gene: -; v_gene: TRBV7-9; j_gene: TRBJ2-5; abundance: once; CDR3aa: CASSPEASPLHFGSEETQYF; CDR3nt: -
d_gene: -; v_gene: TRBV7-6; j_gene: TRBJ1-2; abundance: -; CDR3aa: CASSPGTMNGYTF; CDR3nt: TGTGCCAGCAGCCCTGGGACGATGAATGGCTACACCTTC
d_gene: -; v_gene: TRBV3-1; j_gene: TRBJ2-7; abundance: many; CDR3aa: CASSPTVDRGEQYF; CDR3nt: TGTGCCAGCAGCCCCACCGTGGACCGGGGCGAGCAGTACTTC
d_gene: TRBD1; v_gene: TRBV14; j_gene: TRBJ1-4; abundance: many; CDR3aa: CASSQEWRAGDRASEKLFF; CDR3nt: TGTGCCAGCAGCCAAGAGTGGCGGGCTGGCGACAGGGCAAGTGAAAAACTGTTTTTT
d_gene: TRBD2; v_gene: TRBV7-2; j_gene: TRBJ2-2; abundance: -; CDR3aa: CASTPLIGTSGELFF; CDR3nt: TGTGCCAGCACACCCCTGATCGGGACTAGCGGGGAGCTGTTTTTT
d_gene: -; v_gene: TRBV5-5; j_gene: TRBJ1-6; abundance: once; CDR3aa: CASSLTGETPPLHF; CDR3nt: TGTGCCAGCAGCTTGACAGGCGAAACACCACCCCTCCACTTT
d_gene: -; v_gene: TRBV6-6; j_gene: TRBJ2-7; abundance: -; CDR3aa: CASSYSASSYEQYF; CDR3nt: TGTGCCAGCAGTTATAGTGCCAGCTCCTACGAGCAGTACTTC
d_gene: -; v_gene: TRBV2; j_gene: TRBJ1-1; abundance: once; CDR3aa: CASSLTQGRRVTEAFF; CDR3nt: TGTGCCAGCAGCCTAACACAGGGTCGAAGGGTGACTGAAGCTTTCTTT
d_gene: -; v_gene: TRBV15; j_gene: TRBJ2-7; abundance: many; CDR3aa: CATSQPGYEQYF; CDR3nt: TGTGCCACCAGTCAGCCTGGCTACGAGCAGTACTTC
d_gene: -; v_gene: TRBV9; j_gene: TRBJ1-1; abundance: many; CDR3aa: CASSVGWGPSGSEAFF; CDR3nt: TGTGCCAGCAGCGTAGGATGGGGGCCCTCTGGTTCTGAAGCTTTCTTT
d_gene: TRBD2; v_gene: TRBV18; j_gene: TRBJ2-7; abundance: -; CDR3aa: CASSPAPGLAGTFYEQYF; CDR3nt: TGTGCCAGCTCACCAGCTCCGGGACTAGCGGGAACTTTCTACGAGCAGTACTTC
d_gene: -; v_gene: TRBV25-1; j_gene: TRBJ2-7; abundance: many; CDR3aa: CASYYRLVGTGEQYF; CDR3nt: TGTGCCAGCTACTACCGACTAGTTGGAACTGGTGAGCAGTACTTC
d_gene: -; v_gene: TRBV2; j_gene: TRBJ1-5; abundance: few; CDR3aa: CASRQGSYEHF; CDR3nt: TGTGCCAGCAGGCAGGGAAGCTACGAGCATTTT
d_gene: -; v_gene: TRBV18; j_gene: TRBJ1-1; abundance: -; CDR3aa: CASSPMPGFDAEAFF; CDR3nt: TGTGCCAGCTCACCAATGCCGGGGTTCGACGCTGAAGCTTTCTTT
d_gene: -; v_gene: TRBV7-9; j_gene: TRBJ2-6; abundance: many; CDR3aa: CASSLIVAAGANVLTF; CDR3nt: TGTGCCAGCAGCTTAATCGTGGCGGCAGGGGCCAACGTCCTGACTTTC
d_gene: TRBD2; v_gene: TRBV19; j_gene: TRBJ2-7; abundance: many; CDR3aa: CASSIASGNSYEQYF; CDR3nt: TGTGCCAGTAGTATAGCAAGCGGGAATTCCTACGAGCAGTACTTC
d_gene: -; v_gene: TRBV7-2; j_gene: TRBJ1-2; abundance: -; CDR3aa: CASSLASGVDGYTF; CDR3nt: TGTGCCAGCAGCTTAGCCTCAGGGGTGGATGGCTACACCTTC
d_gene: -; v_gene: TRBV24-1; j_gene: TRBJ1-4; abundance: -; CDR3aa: CARDARGAEKLFF; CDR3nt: TGTGCTAGAGATGCCAGGGGTGCGGAAAAACTGTTTTTT
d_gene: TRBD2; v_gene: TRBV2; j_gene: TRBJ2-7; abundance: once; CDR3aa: CASSLRTSGRPPEQYF; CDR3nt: TGTGCCAGCAGTTTACGTACTAGCGGGAGACCCCCCGAGCAGTACTTC
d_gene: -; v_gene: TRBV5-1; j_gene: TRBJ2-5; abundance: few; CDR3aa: CASSPREQETQYF; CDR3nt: TGCGCCAGCAGCCCTCGGGAACAAGAGACCCAGTACTTC
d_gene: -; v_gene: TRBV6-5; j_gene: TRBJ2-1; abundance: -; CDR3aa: CASSPTGTLNEQLF; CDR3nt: TGTGCCAGCAGTCCTACTGGGACGCTCAATGAGCAGCTCTTC
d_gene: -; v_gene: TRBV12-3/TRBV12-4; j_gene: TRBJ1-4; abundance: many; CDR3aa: CASTVLSMGFLFF; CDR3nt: TGTGCCAGCACCGTCCTTTCGATGGGTTTTCTGTTTTTT
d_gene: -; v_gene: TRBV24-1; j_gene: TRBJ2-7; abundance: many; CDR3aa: CATSDTYEQYF; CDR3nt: TGTGCCACCAGTGACACCTATGAGCAGTACTTC